This T cell receptor beta chain was captured by sequencing in a study of blood T cell repertoires in COVID-19. Study-wide context: The study drew acute and convalescent COVID-19 samples from the United States, Italy and Spain. From T cells, B-cell-depleted T cells, or PBMCs came the material, which was cDNA or gDNA.

This clone was detected only a few times. Authors' methods: Reference gene primers were amplified, and this amplification served to estimate nucleated cell counts. Sequenced by immunoSEQ multiplex PCR; TCRdb stores in-frame clones only, minus some. For V, J and clone size, that table is used; D and trimming come from the DNA. The table has under 70,000 clones, around 80% seen once. V dropped 0 bases and J dropped 6; count of bases not matched to a gene: 8. The CDR3 runs 15 residues. Germline-derived CDR1 and CDR2 are LGHNA and YSLEER. Source material: peripheral blood. The chain carries TRBV4-3 and TRBJ2-7; 7 bases agree with TRBD2. This clonotype was obtained from a human donor in a cohort sampled during active COVID-19. CDR3 amino acids: CASSQESGGGFEQYF. The CDR3 coding sequence is TGCGCCAGCAGCCAAGAAAGTGGGGGAGGGTTCGAGCAGTACTTC.